A selection of T cell receptor beta chains follows, all from one sample in a study of shared clonotypes between healthy human individuals. Sequencing was performed with immunoSEQ multiplex PCR; in TCRdb, only in-frame clones are kept and a portion is missing. The sample shows more than 1.2 million clones, approximately 98.5% of them seen only once. The sample taken for sequencing was naive CD4+ T cells sorted from blood. These receptors were obtained from a young man in good health. The conserved cysteine and the conserved F or W are not part of the CDR3 here. The D gene is left open where the match is weak.

v_gene	j_gene	d_gene	CDR3aa
TRBV6-6	TRBJ2-1	-	ASSPRGEQF
TRBV28	TRBJ2-7	TRBD2	ASSPPGGGQY
TRBV7-2	TRBJ2-7	-	ASSLGVLREQY
TRBV18	TRBJ2-3	-	ASRAAITGGTQY
TRBV11-3	TRBJ2-2	-	ASSSDTGELF
TRBV6-5	TRBJ2-3	-	ASSYSTDTDTQY
TRBV7-3	TRBJ2-2	-	ASSSGPGLNTGELF
TRBV5-1	TRBJ2-7	-	ASSSAQGYEQY
TRBV6-4	TRBJ2-1	TRBD2	ASSGLAGANSEQF
TRBV20-1	TRBJ2-3	-	SAKLDTQY
TRBV28	TRBJ1-5	-	ASSNNQPQH
TRBV2	TRBJ2-1	-	ASRETVSDEQF
TRBV7-3	TRBJ2-1	-	ASSPNTRNNEQF
TRBV2	TRBJ1-2	-	ASKGGSSFWGYT
TRBV5-3	TRBJ2-3	TRBD2	ARSSKTGTSRRTDTQY
TRBV30	TRBJ2-7	TRBD2	AWSRGRALYEQY
TRBV5-1	TRBJ2-6	-	ASAPDPFTGANVLT
TRBV7-9	TRBJ2-3	-	ASSDVADTQY
TRBV6-5	TRBJ1-5	-	ASRGRDNQPQH
TRBV4-3	TRBJ2-3	TRBD2	ASSQVRTSGSGGDTQY
TRBV20-1	TRBJ2-6	-	SVDGANVLT
TRBV5-1	TRBJ2-2	-	ASSFRNTGELF
TRBV18	TRBJ2-1	TRBD1	ASSQNRGGSYNEQF
TRBV7-2	TRBJ2-1	TRBD2	ASSSRGGANYNEQF
TRBV25-1	TRBJ1-4	TRBD1	ASRDREGKLF
TRBV11-2	TRBJ2-3	TRBD2	ASSHLAGGYTDTQY
TRBV4-1	TRBJ2-3	TRBD2	ASSQDRALAGGPDTQY
TRBV15	TRBJ2-2	-	ATSSSGTPNTGELF
TRBV7-9	TRBJ2-7	TRBD2	ASSSHLLAGISYEQY
TRBV18	TRBJ1-2	TRBD1	ASSPLGQGARGYT
TRBV28	TRBJ2-5	TRBD1	ASRNQKTGSQETQY
TRBV19	TRBJ1-1	TRBD1	ASSLQGTNTEAF
TRBV10-3	TRBJ2-7	-	ATSKGQTTYEQY
TRBV2	TRBJ2-1	TRBD2	ASSGGLAGVNEQF
TRBV6-5	TRBJ1-1	-	ASSDMPGTEAF
TRBV5-1	TRBJ1-3	-	ASSLEGISGNTIY
TRBV7-8	TRBJ2-1	-	ASSLLAPYNEQF
TRBV4-1	TRBJ1-5	-	ASSFSLLDQPQH
TRBV5-1	TRBJ1-2	-	ASRPLGSNYGYT
TRBV5-1	TRBJ2-2	TRBD1	ASSIPSGQGDPWGGELF
TRBV7-9	TRBJ1-5	-	ASSSGLEPQH
TRBV10-1	TRBJ2-2	-	ASARGGAGELF
TRBV2	TRBJ2-5	-	ASSKDIDPQY
TRBV27	TRBJ2-6	-	ASSWAGANVLT
TRBV7-9	TRBJ2-5	-	ASLAQETQY
TRBV6-5	TRBJ1-6	-	ATRDPQRPLH
TRBV6-1	TRBJ2-1	TRBD1	ASSAFRTGVYNEQF
TRBV7-2	TRBJ2-1	-	ASSFGSVSFSEQF